The 23 T cell receptor beta chains below all came from one sample that was sequenced in a study of high-grade serous ovarian cancer treatment subgroups. The repertoire was sequenced with immunoSEQ multiplex PCR; TCRdb's copy has only in-frame clones and lacks some. The table includes about 16,000 clones, approximately 70% detected once. The tumor samples were collected prior to definitive surgery or chemotherapy. The sample comprised tumor tissue. The receptors derive from a human donor with high-grade serous ovarian cancer.

This chain links TRBV5-4 with TRBJ2-6; D not resolved. This CDR3 contains 15 residues. V was clipped by 1 base and J by 0 bases, with 5 bases between them. In germline, CDR1 is SGHNT, CDR2 YYREEE (reference sequence). The CDR3 bases are TGTGCCAGCAGCTTGACCTTCTCTGGGGCCAACGTCCTGACTTTC. This codes for CASSLTFSGANVLTF. Using reference TRBV5-4 and TRBJ2-6 for the parts outside the CDR3, the full variable domain is ETGVTQSPTHLIKTRGQQVTLRCSSQSGHNTVSWYQQALGQGPQFIFQYYREEENGRGNFPPRFSGLQFPNYSSELNVNALELDDSALYLCASSLTFSGANVLTFGAGSRLTVL.

The gene calls are TRBV29-1 and TRBJ1-2; 11 bases match TRBD1. V shed 1 base and J 9 bases; nucleotides not matched to a gene: 4. From germline, CDR1 is SQVTM and CDR2 ANQGSEA. The CDR3 runs to 13 residues. In nucleotides, the CDR3 is TGCAGCGTTGAAGGGACAGGGGGCTTGAGCTACACCTTC. As protein: CSVEGTGGLSYTF.

This clone was counted a few times. The chain joins TRBV7-3 to TRBJ2-3; 14 nucleotides line up with TRBD2. Per the germline V gene, CDR1 is SGHTA and CDR2 is FQGTGA. The CDR3 has 15 amino acids. V dropped 4 bases and J dropped 8; count of bases not matched to a gene: 5. CDR3 loop: CASSSTSGGEGTQYF. CDR3 DNA sequence: TGTGCCAGCAGCTCGACTAGCGGGGGGGAGGGTACGCAGTATTTT.

Only a few counts were recorded for this clone. The chain has TRBV27 and TRBJ2-7; D is perhaps TRBD1 or TRBD2 (5 bases each). Germline values: CDR1 MNHEY, CDR2 SMNVEV (reference sequence). V was shortened by 6 bases and J by 0 bases, with 15 bases between the two germline ends. There are 15 residues in the CDR3. CDR3 sequence reads: CASRGRQSPSYEQYF. CDR3 DNA: TGTGCCAGCAGGGGGAGACAGTCCCCCTCCTACGAGCAGTACTTC.

The genes are TRBV27 and TRBJ2-1; tentative D call: TRBD2 (7 bases). The CDR3 totals 16 residues. Germline V lookup: CDR1 MNHEY, CDR2 SMNVEV (reference sequence). Deletions cut 10 bases from V and 2 bases from J, with 21 bases between. DNA of the CDR3: TGTGCCACCGCCTTTGGGAGCGGGGACACCTACAATGAGCAGTTCTTC. As protein: CATAFGSGDTYNEQFF.

The table lists this clone with a few counts. J is TRBJ1-1 and V is TRBV6-1; a possible D gene is TRBD1 (6 bases). Germline V gives CDR1 MNHNS, CDR2 SASEGT. The CDR3 has 14 residues. V lost 4 bases, J lost 3 bases, and 12 bases lay in between. The CDR3 protein is CASSATGSYTEAFF. CDR3 nucleotides: TGTGCCAGCAGTGCGACAGGATCCTACACTGAAGCTTTCTTT.

The CDR3 is CASSLGQSADGYTF. The CDR3 bases are TGCGCCAGCAGCTTGGGCCAGTCTGCTGATGGCTACACCTTC. V gene TRBV5-1 combines with J gene TRBJ1-2; D remains unclear. This CDR3 is built from 14 residues. V lost 0 bases and J 6 bases, leaving 12 bases between the germline ends. The germline V gene has CDR1 SGHRS and CDR2 YFSETQ.

The chain has TRBV11-2 and TRBJ2-5; unclear D gene. The CDR3 runs to 13 residues. Germline CDR1 and CDR2: SGHAT and FQNNGV. Between the trimmed V and J ends, which lost 2 bases and 5 bases, there was a span of 9 bases. The DNA of the CDR3 is TGTGCCAGCAGCTTAAAAGGTGCGGAGACCCAGTACTTC. It codes for CASSLKGAETQYF.

This clone showed up just once. V gene TRBV7-2 combines with J gene TRBJ2-3; no definite D call. CDR3 size: 13 residues. CDR1 and CDR2 (germline): SGHTA, FQGNSA. The V end lost 2 bases, the J end lost 5 bases, and 8 bases lay between the germline ends. DNA of the CDR3: TGTGCCAGCAGCTTACCACGGGTAGATACGCAGTATTTT. This translates into CASSLPRVDTQYF. The full variable domain, rest sourced from reference TRBV7-2 and TRBJ2-3, is GAGVSQSPSNKVTEKGKDVELRCDPISGHTALYWYRQSLGQGLEFLIYFQGNSAPDKSGLPSDRFSAERTGGSVSTLTIQRTQQEDSAVYLCASSLPRVDTQYFGPGTRLTVL.

The chain employs TRBV18 and TRBJ1-4; D uncertain. Germline assignment: CDR1 KGHSH and CDR2 LQKENI. The CDR3 sequence is 15 residues long. V was trimmed by 1 base and J by 0 bases, leaving 6 bases between them. CDR3: CASSPQYATNEKLFF. For the CDR3, the DNA is TGTGCCAGCTCACCACAGTACGCAACTAATGAAAAACTGTTTTTT.

This chain uses TRBV30 with TRBJ2-3; tentatively, D is TRBD2 (5 bases). Looked up from germline, CDR1 is GTSNPN and CDR2 is SVGIG (reference sequence). Trimming took 2 bases from V and 6 from J, leaving 15 bases between them. This CDR3 spans 14 amino acids. This chain's CDR3 is CAWSLGGSRDTQYF. Written as DNA, the CDR3 is TGTGCCTGGAGTTTGGGCGGGTCAAGGGATACGCAGTATTTT.

A few counts support this clone. The gene calls are TRBV7-9 and TRBJ2-1; D may be TRBD2 (5 bases). CDR1 is SEHNR and CDR2 is FQNEAQ in the germline V gene (reference sequence). Trimming shortened V by 1 base and J by 2 bases, and 9 bases separated the two germline ends. There are 15 residues in the CDR3. The CDR3 sequence is CASSLGRGPYNEQFF. The CDR3 coding sequence is TGTGCCAGCAGCTTAGGACGCGGGCCCTACAATGAGCAGTTCTTC.

V gene TRBV6-5 combines with J gene TRBJ1-6; maybe TRBD1 (5 bases). CDR1 is MNHEY, CDR2 SVGAGI, per germline. The CDR3 is made up of 15 amino acids. V lost 0 bases and J lost 7, with 10 bases in between. As DNA, the CDR3 is TGTGCCAGCAGTTACTCCCCAGGGTCGAATTCACCCCTCCACTTT. It encodes CASSYSPGSNSPLHF.

The chain couples TRBV7-8 to TRBJ2-5; 8 nucleotides align to TRBD2. The J call is in doubt because the DNA end fits TRBJ2-7 better. The CDR3 spans 17 residues. CDR1 SGHVS and CDR2 FQNEAQ come from the germline V gene. For the CDR3, the DNA is TGTGCCAGCAGCCCCTCAGCGGGGGTCCAAAGCTCCTACGAGCAGTACTTC. Amino acid sequence: CASSPSAGVQSSYEQYF.

This chain joins TRBV5-4 and TRBJ1-2; D remains ambiguous. There are 15 residues in the CDR3. Germline V gene data show CDR1 as SGHNT and CDR2 as YYREEE (reference sequence). V gave up 4 bases and J gave up 7 bases, with 20 bases separating them. Written as DNA, the CDR3 is TGTGCCAGCAGCCCCCAAACCGGAACAAATCGTGGCTACACCTTC. It specifies CASSPQTGTNRGYTF.

V and J are TRBV7-8 and TRBJ2-5, with a weak D call TRBD1 (6 bases). Germline lookup yields CDR1 SGHVS and CDR2 FQNEAQ. Trimming pared 1 base from V and 6 bases from J, leaving 18 bases between. The CDR3 consists of 16 residues. The CDR3 bases are TGTGCCAGCAGCTTAGGGGGCGGGCCACAGGGAAAGACCCAGTACTTC. Protein sequence: CASSLGGGPQGKTQYF.

The rearrangement links TRBV7-2 to TRBJ2-3, with 9 bases fitting TRBD1. This CDR3 region has 15 residues. CDR1 SGHTA and CDR2 FQGNSA come from the germline V gene. V lost 5 bases, J lost 5 bases, and 8 bases stayed unmatched. CDR3 nucleotides: TGTGCCAGCAGCCTCCGGGACAGGGCCGTAGATACGCAGTATTTT. Its translation is CASSLRDRAVDTQYF.

This clone turned up a few times. This CDR3 reads CASSGLTGGNEQYF. As DNA, the CDR3 is TGTGCCAGCAGTGGCCTGACGGGGGGCAACGAGCAGTACTTC. The chain joins TRBV6-1 to TRBJ2-7, with D possibly matching TRBD2 (7 bases). The germline V gene has CDR1 MNHNS and CDR2 SASEGT. V was shortened by 4 bases and J by 5 bases, with 15 bases between the two germline ends. This CDR3 has 14 residues.

In its sample, this clone was seen once. The chain uses TRBV29-1 and TRBJ1-3; no definite D call. Trimming cost V 6 bases and J 0 bases, with 9 bases left between them. The CDR3 contains 13 residues. Germline assignment: CDR1 SQVTM and CDR2 ANQGSEA. CDR3 DNA sequence: TGCAGCGTAGTCCCCGGCTCTGGAAACACCATATATTTT. Protein: CSVVPGSGNTIYF. The entire variable domain, with the rest obtained from reference TRBV29-1 and TRBJ1-3, is as follows: SAVISQKPSRDICQRGTSLTIQCQVDSQVTMMFWYRQQPGQSLTLIATANQGSEATYESGFVIDKFPISRPNLTFSTLTVSNMSPEDSSIYLCSVVPGSGNTIYFGEGSWLTVV.

The rearrangement uses TRBV5-1 and TRBJ1-1, with D tentatively TRBD1 (6 bases). From germline, CDR1 is SGHRS and CDR2 YFSETQ. The CDR3 length is 17 residues. V lost 4 bases and J lost 0, with 19 bases in between. The CDR3 coding sequence is TGCGCCAGCAGCCAGCCGGGACAAGGTTTCATGAACACTGAAGCTTTCTTT. It yields the protein CASSQPGQGFMNTEAFF.

The CDR3 coding sequence is TGTGCCAGCAGCTTAAGTCAGACGAAATATAATTCACCCCTCCACTTT. Its translation is CASSLSQTKYNSPLHF. The chain carries TRBV7-2 and TRBJ1-6; no clear D. Per the germline V gene, CDR1 is SGHTA and CDR2 is FQGNSA. This CDR3 is 16 amino acids long. Trimming stripped 2 bases from V and 4 bases from J, with 12 bases between.

The chain joins TRBV28 to TRBJ1-5, with no clear D. In germline, CDR1 is MDHEN, CDR2 SYDVKM. CDR3 length equals 12 residues. Between the trimmed V and J ends, which lost 4 bases and 5 bases, there was a span of 6 bases. The CDR3 protein is CASSSVDQPQHF. The CDR3 DNA is TGTGCCAGCAGTTCTGTTGATCAGCCCCAGCATTTT.

This sequence joins TRBV6-1 and TRBJ1-1, with a weak D call TRBD1 (5 bases). Germline loops: CDR1 MNHNS, CDR2 SASEGT. Trimming removed 7 bases at V and 6 bases at J, with 21 bases between. The CDR3 loop spans 15 amino acids. CDR3 protein: CASTPIGGVVSEAFF. CDR3 DNA sequence: TGTGCCAGCACCCCTATTGGGGGGGTTGTGTCTGAAGCTTTCTTT.